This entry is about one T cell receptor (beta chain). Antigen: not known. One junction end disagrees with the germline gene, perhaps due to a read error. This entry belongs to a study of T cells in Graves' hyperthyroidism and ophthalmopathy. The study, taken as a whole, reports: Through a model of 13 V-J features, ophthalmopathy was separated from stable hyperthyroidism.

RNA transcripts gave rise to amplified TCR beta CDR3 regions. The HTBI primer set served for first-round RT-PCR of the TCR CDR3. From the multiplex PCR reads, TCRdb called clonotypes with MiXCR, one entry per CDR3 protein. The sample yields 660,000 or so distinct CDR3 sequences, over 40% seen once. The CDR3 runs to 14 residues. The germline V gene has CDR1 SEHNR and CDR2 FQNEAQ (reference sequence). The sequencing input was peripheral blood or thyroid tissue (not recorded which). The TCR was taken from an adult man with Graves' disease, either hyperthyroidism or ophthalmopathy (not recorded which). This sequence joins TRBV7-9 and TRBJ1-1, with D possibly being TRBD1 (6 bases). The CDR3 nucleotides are TGCGCCAGCAGCCCATCAGGGGAGAACACTGAAGCTTTCTTT. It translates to CASSPSGENTEAFF.